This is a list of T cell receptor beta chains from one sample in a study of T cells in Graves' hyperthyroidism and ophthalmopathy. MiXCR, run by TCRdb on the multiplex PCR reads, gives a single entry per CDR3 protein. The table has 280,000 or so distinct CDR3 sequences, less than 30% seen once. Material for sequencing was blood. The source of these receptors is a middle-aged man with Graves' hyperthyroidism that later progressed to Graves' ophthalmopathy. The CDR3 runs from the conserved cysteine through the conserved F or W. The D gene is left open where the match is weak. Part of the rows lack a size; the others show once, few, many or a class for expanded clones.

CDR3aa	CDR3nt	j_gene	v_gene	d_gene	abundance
CAISDSRLAGVVQYF	TGTGCCATCAGTGATTCGAGACTAGCGGGAGTTGTGCAGTACTTC	TRBJ2-7	TRBV10-3	TRBD2	few
CASSYSLAGAGEQYF	TGTGCCAGCAGTTACTCTCTAGCGGGAGCCGGCGAGCAGTACTTC	TRBJ2-7	TRBV6-2/TRBV6-3	TRBD2	many
CSVVPANTGELFF	TGCAGCGTTGTCCCCGCGAACACCGGGGAGCTGTTTTTT	TRBJ2-2	TRBV29-1	.	.
CASSYPHTTQEAFF	TGTGCCAGCAGTTACCCTCACACCACACAGGAAGCTTTCTTT	TRBJ1-1	TRBV6-5	.	many
CASSLGRDRTNTGELFF	TGCGCCAGCAGCTTGGGAAGGGACAGGACGAACACCGGGGAGCTGTTTTTT	TRBJ2-2	TRBV5-1	TRBD1	many
CASSPKPGLAGGNQETQYF	TGCGCCAGCAGCCCGAAACCGGGACTAGCGGGCGGCAACCAAGAGACCCAGTACTTC	TRBJ2-5	TRBV4-1	TRBD2	.
CASSLEPGGTEAFF	TGTGCCAGCAGTTTAGAACCGGGTGGCACTGAAGCTTTCTTT	TRBJ1-1	TRBV12-3/TRBV12-4	.	.
CASSYDVGSGPTEAFF	TGTGCCAGCAGTTACGACGTTGGGAGCGGGCCCACTGAAGCTTTCTTT	TRBJ1-1	TRBV6-2/TRBV6-3	.	many
CSAPDGGSGGETQYF	TGCAGTGCTCCGGATGGGGGCTCGGGAGGAGAGACCCAGTACTTC	TRBJ2-5	TRBV20-1	.	many
CASSADRGSGHQPQHF	TGTGCCAGTAGTGCGGACAGGGGTTCGGGGCATCAGCCCCAGCATTTT	TRBJ1-5	TRBV19	TRBD1	.
CASSQTGGAFF	TGTGCCAGCAGTCAGACAGGGGGTGCTTTCTTT	TRBJ1-1	TRBV3-1	TRBD1	many